The rows below give T cell receptor beta chains drawn from one sample of a study of radiotherapy plus CTLA-4 blockade in lung cancer. Sequenced by immunoSEQ multiplex PCR; TCRdb stores in-frame clones only, minus some. This table has 20,000 to 30,000 clones, about 75% appearing once. Sample: peripheral blood, taken from a patient treated with radiotherapy plus ipilimumab. The source is a human donor with non-small cell lung cancer that progressed on radiotherapy plus ipilimumab. CDR3s include the opening cysteine and the closing phenylalanine or tryptophan. Fields, in order: clone size, D gene, J gene, V gene, CDR3 protein, CDR3 DNA. A D gene is named only where the DNA matches it firmly. Not every row has a clone size; where given, it reads once, few, many or a size class.

.	.	TRBJ2-7	TRBV7-2	CASSSAPDRTYEQYF	TGTGCCAGCAGCTCCGCCCCGGATCGGACCTACGAGCAGTACTTC
.	TRBD2	TRBJ2-1	TRBV11-3	CASSLSGRQLYNEQFF	TGTGCCAGCAGCTTAAGCGGGAGGCAACTCTACAATGAGCAGTTCTTC
.	TRBD2	TRBJ2-1	TRBV11-2	CASSYSPGTSGRDEQFF	TGTGCCAGCAGTTACAGCCCCGGGACTAGCGGGAGAGATGAGCAGTTCTTC
.	.	TRBJ1-6	TRBV6-1	CASSAGPYNSPLHF	TGTGCCAGCAGTGCGGGGCCCTATAATTCACCCCTCCACTTT
.	TRBD2	TRBJ2-5	TRBV9	CASSVVVGGQETQYF	TGTGCCAGCAGCGTAGTAGTGGGGGGGCAAGAGACCCAGTACTTC
.	.	TRBJ2-2	TRBV28	CASSLYGNTGELFF	TGTGCCAGCAGTCTTTACGGGAACACCGGGGAGCTGTTTTTT
.	TRBD1	TRBJ1-2	TRBV27	CASSLGRDRDYGYTF	TGTGCCAGCAGTTTAGGCCGGGACAGGGACTATGGCTACACCTTC
.	TRBD2	TRBJ2-3	TRBV7-3	CASSLSGGSTDTQYF	TGTGCCAGCAGCTTAAGCGGGGGGAGCACAGATACGCAGTATTTT
.	TRBD2	TRBJ2-2	TRBV14	CASSLGPRGLIGELFF	TGTGCCAGCAGCCTAGGACCTAGGGGACTAATCGGGGAGCTGTTTTTT
few	TRBD1	TRBJ2-1	TRBV13	CASSLGQGGYNEQFF	TGTGCCAGCAGCTTAGGACAGGGGGGCTACAATGAGCAGTTCTTC
.	.	TRBJ2-5	TRBV11-2	CASSPAAAAQETQYF	TGTGCCAGCAGCCCGGCGGCGGCAGCACAAGAGACCCAGTACTTC
once	.	TRBJ2-5	TRBV20-1	CSAILKTQYF	TGCAGTGCTATTTTGAAGACCCAGTACTTC
.	TRBD2	TRBJ2-7	TRBV5-6	CASSTVTSSYEQYF	TGTGCCAGCAGCACGGTGACTAGCTCTTACGAGCAGTACTTC
.	TRBD1	TRBJ2-2	TRBV5-1	CASRGPGTANTGELFF	TGCGCCAGCAGAGGACCAGGGACAGCGAACACCGGGGAGCTGTTTTTT
.	.	TRBJ1-5	TRBV27	CASSPMGLPGTNQPQHF	TGTGCCAGCAGTCCGATGGGTCTTCCCGGTACGAATCAGCCCCAGCATTTT
.	.	TRBJ1-2	TRBV4-1	CASSQELQGTSSGYTF	TGCGCCAGCAGCCAAGAACTCCAAGGGACATCGAGTGGCTACACCTTC
few	.	TRBJ2-1	TRBV11-2	CASSLYGELYNEQFF	TGTGCCAGCAGCTTATACGGGGAACTCTACAATGAGCAGTTCTTC
.	.	TRBJ2-7	TRBV28	CASSSPGRIYEQYF	TGTGCCAGCAGTTCCCCCGGTCGAATTTACGAGCAGTACTTC
few	TRBD2	TRBJ2-5	TRBV5-1	CASSFSGGETQYF	TGCGCCAGCAGCTTTAGCGGGGGTGAGACCCAGTACTTC
.	.	TRBJ2-5	TRBV28	CASVGKETQYF	TGTGCCAGCGTAGGGAAAGAGACCCAGTACTTC
.	.	TRBJ1-1	TRBV5-1	CASSLNSGPNTEAFF	TGCGCCAGCAGCTTGAACAGCGGGCCGAACACTGAAGCTTTCTTT
.	.	TRBJ1-1	TRBV5-1	CASSPLGGGNTEAFF	TGCGCCAGCAGCCCCTTAGGGGGGGGGAACACTGAAGCTTTCTTT
.	TRBD1	TRBJ1-5	TRBV19	CASSIDRRGLQPQHF	TGTGCCAGTAGTATAGATCGTAGGGGGCTTCAGCCCCAGCATTTT
few	.	TRBJ1-5	TRBV7-8	CASSTAQGNQPQHF	TGTGCCAGCAGCACAGCACAGGGCAATCAGCCCCAGCATTTT
.	.	TRBJ1-2	TRBV29-1	CSVGEGEQDGYTF	TGCAGCGTTGGGGAGGGGGAACAGGATGGCTACACCTTC
.	.	TRBJ1-6	TRBV4-2	CASSRGDNSPLHF	TGTGCCAGCAGCAGAGGGGATAATTCACCCCTCCACTTT